A single sample is the source of the 26 T cell receptor beta chains below, sequenced in a study of T cell responses to AZD1222 COVID-19 vaccine. Method: immunoSEQ multiplex PCR; TCRdb's copy keeps in-frame clones and lacks some. The sample has 100,000 to 150,000 clones, 88% seen once; the top ten hold roughly 8%. The sample in question was peripheral blood, obtained on day 0 of AZD1222 vaccination. These receptors were collected from an adult in good health.

The chain uses TRBV27 and TRBJ1-2; a possible D gene is TRBD1 (6 bases). There are 15 residues in the CDR3. Trimming shortened V by 5 bases and J by 4 bases, and 17 bases separated the two germline ends. Germline V gene sequence: CDR1 MNHEY, CDR2 SMNVEV (reference sequence). CDR3 amino acids: CASSPNVGGPYGYTF. The CDR3 DNA follows: TGTGCCAGCAGTCCGAATGTAGGGGGACCCTATGGCTACACCTTC.

In this sample, this clone turned up a few times. The chain carries TRBV27 and TRBJ1-6, with D maybe TRBD1 (5 bases). V was pared by 8 bases and J by 3 bases, with 14 bases between. Germline V gene lookup returns CDR1 MNHEY and CDR2 SMNVEV (reference sequence). The CDR3 consists of 15 residues. CDR3 nucleotide sequence: TGTGCCAGCGGAGGGGCGAGGGGCTATAATTCACCCCTCCACTTT. It is translated as CASGGARGYNSPLHF.

This rearrangement joins TRBV19 to TRBJ2-6, with 9 bases matching TRBD2. Germline trimming cut 4 bases from V and 1 base from J; bases unmatched to any gene: 11. The CDR3 has 19 residues. Per germline, CDR1 LNHDA and CDR2 SQIVND (reference sequence). The CDR3 here is CASSRAGLAKVSGANVLTF. In DNA, the CDR3 is TGTGCCAGTAGTAGAGCCGGACTAGCGAAGGTATCTGGGGCCAACGTCCTGACTTTC.

The rearrangement uses TRBV19 and TRBJ2-7; 8 bases agree with TRBD2. Germline V gene lookup returns CDR1 LNHDA and CDR2 SQIVND (reference sequence). This CDR3 is built from 11 residues. As DNA, the CDR3 is TGTGCAACCCGCGGGAGGCACGAGCAGTACTTC. It encodes CATRGRHEQYF.

In this sample, this clone turned up a few times. V and J are TRBV3-1 (or the pseudogene TRBV3-2) and TRBJ1-6; D is possibly TRBD1 (6 bases). Germline CDR1 and CDR2: LGHDT and YNNKEL (reference sequence). V shed 7 bases and J shed 9 bases, with 16 bases lying between them. The CDR3 extends over 14 amino acids. This CDR3 reads CASNRGQSVSPLHF. The CDR3 coding sequence is TGTGCCAGCAATCGTGGACAGTCCGTTTCACCCCTCCACTTT.

The chain recombines TRBV30 with TRBJ1-1; D gene unclear. Germline assignment: CDR1 GTSNPN and CDR2 SVGIG (reference sequence). V was cut by 3 bases and J by 1 base, with 9 bases left in between. The CDR3 totals 13 residues. This CDR3 reads CAWRTTENTEAFF. The CDR3 DNA follows: TGTGCCTGGAGAACGACCGAGAACACTGAAGCTTTCTTT.

The chain is built from TRBV6-5 and TRBJ2-7; TRBD1 might be the D (6 bases). Trimming shortened V by 2 bases and J by 2 bases, and 7 bases separated the two germline ends. This CDR3 has 13 amino acids. Per the germline V gene, CDR1 is MNHEY and CDR2 is SVGAGI. The CDR3, as DNA: TGTGCCAGCAGTTACCCAGGGGCCTACGAGCAGTACTTC. This encodes CASSYPGAYEQYF.

The chain is built from TRBV9 and TRBJ2-2, with D unclear. Between the trimmed V and J ends, which lost 3 bases and 0 bases, there was a span of 15 bases. This CDR3 is 17 amino acids long. Germline assignment: CDR1 SGDLS and CDR2 YYNGEE. The CDR3 DNA sequence: TGTGCCAGCAGCGCGGCCTTTAGGACGGCGAACACCGGGGAGCTGTTTTTT. It yields the protein CASSAAFRTANTGELFF.

This clone was recorded only once. As DNA, the CDR3 is TGTGCCAGCAGCCAAGATCCGGCCGGCAGAAACACCATATATTTT. This translates into CASSQDPAGRNTIYF. This chain joins TRBV3-1 (or the pseudogene TRBV3-2) and TRBJ1-3; unclear D gene. The length of the CDR3 is 15 residues. CDR1 LGHDT and CDR2 YNNKEL come from the germline V gene (reference sequence). V gave up 0 bases and J gave up 5 bases, with 11 bases separating them.

Here the CDR3 reads CASRQGEGISYEQYF. CDR3 nucleotide sequence: TGTGCCAGCAGACAAGGGGAGGGCATCTCCTACGAGCAGTACTTC. The chain combines TRBV6-5 with TRBJ2-7; 7 bases line up with TRBD2. The CDR3 is 15 amino acids. V was pared by 6 bases and J by 0 bases, with 8 bases of the junction left unmatched. Germline CDR1 reads MNHEY; CDR2 reads SVGAGI.

The CDR3 region is CASSLTGGGGNTIYF. The CDR3 nucleotides read TGTGCCAGCAGCTTAACAGGGGGCGGTGGAAACACCATATATTTT. The chain is built from TRBV7-9 and TRBJ1-3; 9 bases align to TRBD1. CDR3 length equals 15 residues. The germline CDR1 and CDR2 sequences are SEHNR and FQNEAQ (reference sequence). J was trimmed by 3 bases and V by 2 bases; bases with no gene match: 2.

V usage is TRBV28 and J usage is TRBJ1-1; TRBD1 aligns across 8 bases. V was clipped by 6 bases and J by 2 bases; unmatched bases: 5. CDR1 is MDHEN, CDR2 SYDVKM, per germline. This CDR3 is built from 14 residues. Here the CDR3 DNA reads TGTGCCAGCAGCTCCCCAGGGGGCAACACTGAAGCTTTCTTT. It translates to CASSSPGGNTEAFF.

This clone occurred once. The chain carries TRBV11-3 and TRBJ2-1; D ambiguous. V lost 8 bases to trimming and J lost 5 bases, with 13 bases between them. Per germline, CDR1 SGHNT and CDR2 YENEEA. The CDR3 has 13 residues. The CDR3 region is CASATIEDNEQFF. As DNA, the CDR3 is TGTGCCAGCGCCACTATTGAGGACAATGAGCAGTTCTTC.

V and J are TRBV20-1 and TRBJ1-5; D is undetermined. CDR1 and CDR2 (germline): DFQATT, SNEGSKA (reference sequence). V was clipped by 3 bases and J by 0 bases, with 15 bases between them. CDR3 length: 16 residues. CDR3 residues: CSASGLGSLSNQPQHF. The CDR3 bases are TGCAGTGCTAGTGGCTTGGGTTCCCTTAGCAATCAGCCCCAGCATTTT.

This chain links TRBV6-2 or TRBV6-3 with TRBJ2-7; D is undetermined. The ends were cut back, 0 bases at V and 4 bases at J, with 16 bases in the middle. The CDR3 spans 16 residues. Germline CDR1 is MNHEY and CDR2 is SVGEGT. CDR3 sequence: CASSYSKGQGRYEQYF. The DNA of the CDR3 is TGTGCCAGCAGTTACTCGAAGGGCCAAGGAAGGTACGAGCAGTACTTC.

The chain has TRBV18 and TRBJ2-7; 9 nucleotides match TRBD2. Per germline, CDR1 KGHSH and CDR2 LQKENI. This CDR3 comprises 15 residues. J was trimmed by 2 bases and V by 5 bases; bases with no gene match: 7. CDR3 coding DNA: TGTGCCAGCTCATCAAATATAGCGGGGGCCTACGAGCAGTACTTC. This translates into CASSSNIAGAYEQYF.

The genes are TRBV19 and TRBJ2-2; the match to TRBD1 covers 8 bases. The germline V gene encodes CDR1 LNHDA and CDR2 SQIVND (reference sequence). The junction had 5 bases not matched to a gene; V was cut back by 1 base and J by 7 bases. The CDR3 totals 15 residues. Here the CDR3 DNA reads TGTGCCAGTAGTATAGGCGGGACAGGCATCGGGGAGCTGTTTTTT. This translates into CASSIGGTGIGELFF.

This chain uses TRBV4-1 with TRBJ2-3; TRBD2 matches at 7 bases. CDR3 size: 16 residues. Trimming removed 2 bases from V and 4 bases from J; junction bases left unmatched: 9. The V gene's germline CDR1 is MGHRA and CDR2 YSYEKL. CDR3 in DNA: TGCGCCAGCAGCCAATCTAACCAACGGGGGGCAGATACGCAGTATTTT. This sequence encodes CASSQSNQRGADTQYF.

This chain links TRBV27 with TRBJ1-6; maybe TRBD1 (6 bases). The CDR3 covers 15 residues. V was trimmed by 2 bases and J by 5 bases, leaving 10 bases between them. The V gene's germline CDR1 is MNHEY and CDR2 SMNVEV (reference sequence). CDR3: CASSLGRGDNSPLHF. The CDR3 DNA reads TGTGCCAGCAGTTTAGGTAGGGGGGATAATTCACCCCTCCACTTT.

V is TRBV18 and J is TRBJ2-7; the D gene is possibly TRBD2 (5 bases). Trimming took off 2 bases at V and 1 base at J, with 9 bases between the two ends. This CDR3 has 14 residues. CDR1 and CDR2 (germline): KGHSH, LQKENI. The DNA for the CDR3 is TGTGCCAGCTCACCAAATCGGGATTCCTACGAGCAGTACTTC. This sequence encodes CASSPNRDSYEQYF.

The chain has TRBV29-1 and TRBJ2-7; D gene ambiguous. V was clipped by 2 bases and J by 1 base, with 6 bases between them. The CDR3 consists of 12 residues. Germline values: CDR1 SQVTM, CDR2 ANQGSEA. CDR3 coding DNA: TGCAGCGTTGAAAGCCTTTCCTACGAGCAGTACTTC. The encoded protein is CSVESLSYEQYF.

This clone was seen only a few times. The chain joins TRBV12-3 or TRBV12-4 to TRBJ2-7, with a possible D match to TRBD1 (5 bases). The CDR3 covers 13 residues. V lost 6 bases and J lost 2, with 11 bases in between. The CDR3 is CASRMTETYEQYF. In DNA form, the CDR3 reads TGTGCCAGCAGAATGACAGAAACCTACGAGCAGTACTTC.

This clone was detected only a few times. The V call is TRBV19, the J call TRBJ1-5; no reliable D call. This CDR3 is built from 14 residues. Trimming cost V 1 base and J 4 bases, with 8 bases left between them. CDR1 and CDR2 (germline): LNHDA, SQIVND (reference sequence). The CDR3 nucleotides read TGTGCCAGTAGTATAGTTCCCGGGAATCAGCCCCAGCATTTT. As protein: CASSIVPGNQPQHF.

CDR3 in DNA: TGTGCCAGTTTAGCGGGAGCTGGGAACGAGCAGTACTTC. Translated: CASLAGAGNEQYF. J is TRBJ2-7 and V is TRBV19; 9 bases match TRBD2. Per germline, CDR1 LNHDA and CDR2 SQIVND (reference sequence). The V gene end was trimmed by 8 bases and the J gene end by 5 bases; junction bases not matched to a gene: 7. The CDR3 runs 13 residues.

This clone was counted a single time. The chain carries TRBV10-2 and TRBJ1-3, with no clear D. Trimming cost V 3 bases and J 4 bases, with 10 bases left between them. Germline V gene data show CDR1 as WSHSY and CDR2 as SAAADI. The CDR3 length is 14 residues. In DNA, the CDR3 is TGCGCCAGCAGTGATTTGGGAGCGGGAAACACCATATATTTT. It encodes CASSDLGAGNTIYF.

The V gene is TRBV5-1, the J gene TRBJ2-7; D call uncertain. CDR1 is SGHRS, CDR2 YFSETQ, per germline. V shed 4 bases and J shed 2 bases, with 16 bases lying between them. The CDR3 consists of 15 residues. CDR3 bases: TGCGCCAGCAGCGGGAAACCAGGCGGAACCTACGAGCAGTACTTC. Protein sequence: CASSGKPGGTYEQYF.